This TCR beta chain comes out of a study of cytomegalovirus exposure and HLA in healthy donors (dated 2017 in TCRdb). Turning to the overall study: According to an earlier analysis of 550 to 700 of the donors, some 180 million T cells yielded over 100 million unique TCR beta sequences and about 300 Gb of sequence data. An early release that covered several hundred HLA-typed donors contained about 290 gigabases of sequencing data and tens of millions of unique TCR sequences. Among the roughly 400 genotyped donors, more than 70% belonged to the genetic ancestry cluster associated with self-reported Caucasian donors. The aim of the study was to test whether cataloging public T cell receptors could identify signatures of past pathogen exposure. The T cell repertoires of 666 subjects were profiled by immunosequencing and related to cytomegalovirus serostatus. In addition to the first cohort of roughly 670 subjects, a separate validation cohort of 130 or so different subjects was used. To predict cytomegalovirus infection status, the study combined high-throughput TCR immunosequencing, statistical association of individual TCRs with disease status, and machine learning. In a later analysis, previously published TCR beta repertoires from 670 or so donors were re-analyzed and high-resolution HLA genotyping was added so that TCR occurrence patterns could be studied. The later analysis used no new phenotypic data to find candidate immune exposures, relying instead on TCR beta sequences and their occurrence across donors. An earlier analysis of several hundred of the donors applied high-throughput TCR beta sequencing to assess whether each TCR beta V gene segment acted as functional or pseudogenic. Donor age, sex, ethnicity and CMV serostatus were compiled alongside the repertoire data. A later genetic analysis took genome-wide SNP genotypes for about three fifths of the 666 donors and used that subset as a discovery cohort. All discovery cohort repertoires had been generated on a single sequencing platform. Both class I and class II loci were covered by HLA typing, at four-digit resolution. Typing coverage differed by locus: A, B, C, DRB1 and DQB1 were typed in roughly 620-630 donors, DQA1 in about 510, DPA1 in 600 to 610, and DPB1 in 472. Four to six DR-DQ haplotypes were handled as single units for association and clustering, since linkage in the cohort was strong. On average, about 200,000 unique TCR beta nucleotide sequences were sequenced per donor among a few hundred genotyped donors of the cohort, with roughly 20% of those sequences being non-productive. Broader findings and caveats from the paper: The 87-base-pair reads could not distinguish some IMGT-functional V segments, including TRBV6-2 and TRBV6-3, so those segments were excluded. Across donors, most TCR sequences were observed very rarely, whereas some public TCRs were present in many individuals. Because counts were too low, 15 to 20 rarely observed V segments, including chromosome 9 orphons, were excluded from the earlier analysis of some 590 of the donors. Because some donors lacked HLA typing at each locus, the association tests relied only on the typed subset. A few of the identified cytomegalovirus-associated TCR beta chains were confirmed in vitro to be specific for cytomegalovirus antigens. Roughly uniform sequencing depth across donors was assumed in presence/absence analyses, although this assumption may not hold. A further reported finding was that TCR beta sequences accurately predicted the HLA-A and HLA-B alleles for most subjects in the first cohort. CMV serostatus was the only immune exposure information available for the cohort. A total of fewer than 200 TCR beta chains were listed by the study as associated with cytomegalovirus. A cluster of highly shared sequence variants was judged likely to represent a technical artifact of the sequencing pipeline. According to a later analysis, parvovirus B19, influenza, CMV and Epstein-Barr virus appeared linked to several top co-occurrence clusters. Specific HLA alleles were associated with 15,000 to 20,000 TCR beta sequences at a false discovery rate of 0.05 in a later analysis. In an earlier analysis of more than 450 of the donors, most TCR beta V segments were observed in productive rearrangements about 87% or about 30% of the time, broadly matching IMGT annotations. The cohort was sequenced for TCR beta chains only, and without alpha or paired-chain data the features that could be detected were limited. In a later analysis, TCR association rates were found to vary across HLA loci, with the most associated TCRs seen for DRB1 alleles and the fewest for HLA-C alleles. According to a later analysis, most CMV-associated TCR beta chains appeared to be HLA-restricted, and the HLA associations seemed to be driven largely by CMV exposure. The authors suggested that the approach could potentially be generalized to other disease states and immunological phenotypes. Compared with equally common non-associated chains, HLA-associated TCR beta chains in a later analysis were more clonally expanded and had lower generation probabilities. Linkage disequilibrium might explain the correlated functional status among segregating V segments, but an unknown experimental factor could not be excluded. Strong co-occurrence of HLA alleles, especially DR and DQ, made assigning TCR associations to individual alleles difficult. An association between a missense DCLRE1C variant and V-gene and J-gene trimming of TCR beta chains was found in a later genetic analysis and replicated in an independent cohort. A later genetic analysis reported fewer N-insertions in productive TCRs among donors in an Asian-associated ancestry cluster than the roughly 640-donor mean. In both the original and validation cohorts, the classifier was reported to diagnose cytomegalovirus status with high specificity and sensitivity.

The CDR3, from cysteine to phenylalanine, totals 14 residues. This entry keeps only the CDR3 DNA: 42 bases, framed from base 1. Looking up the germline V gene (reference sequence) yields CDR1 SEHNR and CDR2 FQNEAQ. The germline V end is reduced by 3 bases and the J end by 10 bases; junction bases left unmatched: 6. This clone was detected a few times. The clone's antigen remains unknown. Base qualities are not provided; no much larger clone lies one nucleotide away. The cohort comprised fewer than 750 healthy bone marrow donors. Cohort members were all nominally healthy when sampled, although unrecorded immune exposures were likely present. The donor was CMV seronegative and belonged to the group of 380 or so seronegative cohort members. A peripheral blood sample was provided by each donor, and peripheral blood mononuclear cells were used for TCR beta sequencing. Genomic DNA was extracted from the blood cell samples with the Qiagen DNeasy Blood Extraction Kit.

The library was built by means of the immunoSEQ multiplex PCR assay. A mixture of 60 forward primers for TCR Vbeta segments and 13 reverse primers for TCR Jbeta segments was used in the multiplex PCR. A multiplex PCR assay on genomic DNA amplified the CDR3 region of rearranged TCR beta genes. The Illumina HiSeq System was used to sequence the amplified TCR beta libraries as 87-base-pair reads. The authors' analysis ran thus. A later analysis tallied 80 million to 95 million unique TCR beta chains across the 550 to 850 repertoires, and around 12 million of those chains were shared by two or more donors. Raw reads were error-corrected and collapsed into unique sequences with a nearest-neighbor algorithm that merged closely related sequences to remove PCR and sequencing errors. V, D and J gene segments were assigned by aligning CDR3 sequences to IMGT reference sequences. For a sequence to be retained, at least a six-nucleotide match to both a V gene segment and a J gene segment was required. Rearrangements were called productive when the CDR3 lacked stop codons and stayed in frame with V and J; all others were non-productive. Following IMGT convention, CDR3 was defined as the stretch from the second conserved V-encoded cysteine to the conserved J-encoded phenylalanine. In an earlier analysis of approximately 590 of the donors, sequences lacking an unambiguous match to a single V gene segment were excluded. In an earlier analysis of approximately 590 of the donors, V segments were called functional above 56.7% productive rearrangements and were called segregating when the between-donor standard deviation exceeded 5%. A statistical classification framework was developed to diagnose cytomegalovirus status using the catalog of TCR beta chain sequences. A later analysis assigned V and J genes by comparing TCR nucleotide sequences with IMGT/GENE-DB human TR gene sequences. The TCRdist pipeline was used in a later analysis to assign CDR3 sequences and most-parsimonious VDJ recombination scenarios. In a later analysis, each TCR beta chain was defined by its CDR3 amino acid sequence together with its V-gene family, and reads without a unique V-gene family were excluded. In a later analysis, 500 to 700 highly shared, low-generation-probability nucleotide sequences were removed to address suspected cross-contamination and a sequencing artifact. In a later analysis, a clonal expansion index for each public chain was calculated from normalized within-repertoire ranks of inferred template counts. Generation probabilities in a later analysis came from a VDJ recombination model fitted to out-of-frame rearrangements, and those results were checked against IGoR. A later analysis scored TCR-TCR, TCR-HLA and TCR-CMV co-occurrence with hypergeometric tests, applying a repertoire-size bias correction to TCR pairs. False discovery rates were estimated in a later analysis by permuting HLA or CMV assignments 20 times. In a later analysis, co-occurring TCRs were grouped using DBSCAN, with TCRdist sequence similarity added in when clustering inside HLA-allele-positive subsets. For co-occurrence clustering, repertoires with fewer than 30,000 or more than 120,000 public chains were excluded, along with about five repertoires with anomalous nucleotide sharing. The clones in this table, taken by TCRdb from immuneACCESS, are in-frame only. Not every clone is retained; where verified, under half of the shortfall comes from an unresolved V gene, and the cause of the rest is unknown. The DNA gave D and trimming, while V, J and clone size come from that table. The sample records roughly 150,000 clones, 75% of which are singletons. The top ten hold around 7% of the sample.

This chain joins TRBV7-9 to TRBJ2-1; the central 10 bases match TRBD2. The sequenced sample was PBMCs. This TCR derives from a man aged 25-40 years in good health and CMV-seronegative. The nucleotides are TGTGCCAGCAGCTTCAGCGGGGGGGCTGGAGAGCAGTTCTTC. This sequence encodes CASSFSGGAGEQFF. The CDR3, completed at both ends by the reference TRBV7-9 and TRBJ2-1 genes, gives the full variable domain DTGVSQNPRHKITKRGQNVTFRCDPISEHNRLYWYRQTLGQGPEFLTYFQNEAQLEKSRLLSDRFSAERPKGSFSTLEIQRTEQGDSAMYLCASSFSGGAGEQFFGPGTRLTVL.